Listed below are T cell receptor beta chains from one sample, sequenced in a study of blood T cell repertoires in COVID-19. Clones were read by immunoSEQ multiplex PCR, and TCRdb kept only the in-frame ones, dropping some. The data hold a few hundred thousand clones, with roughly 90% observed a single time. What was sequenced was PBMCs or T cells enriched from blood (not recorded which). Every receptor here comes from a woman between 18 and 29 years old with acute COVID-19. Both conserved end residues are part of each CDR3. The D gene is left open where the match is weak. The size entry is marked missing in some rows and otherwise reads once, few, many or a size class.

TRBJ2-3 NA TRBV10-1 TRBD2 TGCGCCAGCAGTGAGTCCAGCGGGAGGGGCACAGATACGCAGTATTTT CASSESSGRGTDTQYF
TRBJ1-3 NA TRBV5-6 TRBD1 TGTGCCAGCAGCTCGGACAGGCTCGGAAACACCATATATTTT CASSSDRLGNTIYF
TRBJ1-2 NA TRBV19 NA TGTGCCAGTAGTATACGGCCCTGGGGCAGGGAATACTTTGGCTACACCTTC CASSIRPWGREYFGYTF
TRBJ1-2 NA TRBV27 TRBD1 TGTGCCAGCAGTGCCGGACAGGGGGCTTGGGGCTACACCTTC CASSAGQGAWGYTF
TRBJ2-7 NA TRBV3-1/TRBV3-2 NA TGTGCCAGCAGCCAACGCGGCCCTTACGAGCAGTACTTC CASSQRGPYEQYF
TRBJ1-4 NA TRBV6-5 NA TGTGCCAGCAGTTCTAGTCTTGGTACTAATGAAAAACTGTTTTTT CASSSSLGTNEKLFF
TRBJ1-1 NA TRBV18 TRBD1 TGTGCCAGCTCACCTGGACAGGGTTTAAACACTGAAGCTTTCTTT CASSPGQGLNTEAFF
TRBJ1-3 NA TRBV28 NA TGTGCCAGCAGGGTAGAGGGCGCTGGAAACACCATATATTTT CASRVEGAGNTIYF
TRBJ2-7 NA TRBV28 NA TGTGCCAGTAGGACAGCGAGCTCCTACGAGCAGTACTTC CASRTASSYEQYF
TRBJ1-4 few TRBV11-3 NA TGTGCCAGCAGCTTAGGAGAGGGAACTAATGAAAAACTGTTTTTT CASSLGEGTNEKLFF
TRBJ1-4 NA TRBV15 NA TGTGCCACCAGGGGGGCCGGAGAAAAACTGTTTTTT CATRGAGEKLFF
TRBJ1-2 NA TRBV7-3 TRBD1 TGTGCCAGCAGCGGGGGACAGGGGTCTGGCTACACCTTC CASSGGQGSGYTF
TRBJ1-1 NA TRBV5-1 NA TGCGCCAGCAGCTTGGACACAGGTATAGTCACTGAAGCTTTCTTT CASSLDTGIVTEAFF
TRBJ1-2 NA TRBV6-5 TRBD1 TGTGCCAGCAGTCCGGACAGGGGAAATCGGGGCTACACCTTC CASSPDRGNRGYTF
TRBJ1-5 NA TRBV7-2 NA TGTGCCAGCAGCTTAGCGACAGGAGACAATCAGCCCCAGCATTTT CASSLATGDNQPQHF
TRBJ2-4 few TRBV9 NA TGTGCCAGCAGCGTAGAGGGTAGCGGCATTCAGTACTTC CASSVEGSGIQYF
TRBJ1-5 NA TRBV2 TRBD1 TGTGCCAGCAGTGGGGAACAGGGGCCGCAGCCCCAGCATTTT CASSGEQGPQPQHF
TRBJ2-4 NA TRBV9 NA TGTGCCAGCAGCGTAGTAGATGGGACAGACGGGGGCATTCAGTACTTC CASSVVDGTDGGIQYF
TRBJ2-3 NA TRBV18 TRBD2 TGTGCCAGCTCACTACGGGTATCGCTAGCGGGAGAACGGGTCACAGATACGCAGTATTTT CASSLRVSLAGERVTDTQYF
TRBJ2-1 NA TRBV21-1 NA TGTGCCAGCAGCTTCGAGCGGGAGAGGTACAATGAGCAGTTCTTC CASSFERERYNEQFF
TRBJ2-2 NA TRBV7-9 TRBD2 TGTGCCAGCAGACGACTAGCGGCGAACACCGGGGAGCTGTTTTTT CASRRLAANTGELFF
TRBJ1-6 NA TRBV6-5 NA TGTGCCAGCAGGTTATATAATTCACCCCTCCACTTT CASRLYNSPLHF
TRBJ1-3 NA TRBV4-2 TRBD1 TGTGCCAGCAGCCAACTTGGGACAGGGCGAATCTCTGGAAACACCATATATTTT CASSQLGTGRISGNTIYF
TRBJ2-5 NA TRBV7-9 NA TGTGCCAGCAGCCCAGCGGACAGCCAAGAGACCCAGTACTTC CASSPADSQETQYF
TRBJ2-7 NA TRBV4-2 NA TGTGCCAGCAGCCAGGGGGCCGACGAGCAGTACTTC CASSQGADEQYF
TRBJ1-6 once TRBV28 NA TGTGCCAGCAGTTCATCCGGGACTGTTAATTCACCCCTCCACTTT CASSSSGTVNSPLHF
TRBJ2-1 NA TRBV24-1 NA TGTGCCACCAGTGATCTGAAAGCGGGCCCGAGCTCCTACAATGAGCAGTTCTTC CATSDLKAGPSSYNEQFF
TRBJ1-6 NA TRBV27 NA TGTGCCAGCAGTTTATCGGTCCGACAGTTAAATTCACCCCTCCACTTT CASSLSVRQLNSPLHF
TRBJ2-1 NA TRBV11-2 TRBD1 TGTGCCAGCAGGCGAGTGGGACAGGGGGCCTACAATGAGCAGTTCTTC CASRRVGQGAYNEQFF
TRBJ2-7 NA TRBV7-2 TRBD1 TGTGCCAGCAGCTGGGACAGAGCCTACGAGCAGTACTTC CASSWDRAYEQYF
TRBJ2-5 NA TRBV7-8 TRBD2 TGTGCCAGCAGCTTAGCCCGGGGGGGGCACCAAGAGACCCAGTACTTC CASSLARGGHQETQYF
TRBJ1-1 NA TRBV7-8 NA TGTGCCAGCAGCGAGACTCCGACGGCCACTGAAGCTTTCTTT CASSETPTATEAFF
TRBJ1-6 NA TRBV30 NA TGTGCCTGCCGCACTCGGGGTAGGGGGTTCGGCTCCTATAATTCACCCCTCCACTTT CACRTRGRGFGSYNSPLHF
TRBJ1-1 NA TRBV23-1 TRBD1 TGCGCCAGCAGTCAGCGACAGGGGGATTTGATGAACACTGAAGCTTTCTTT CASSQRQGDLMNTEAFF
TRBJ1-2 once TRBV11-2 NA TGTGCCAGCAGAGGTCTGGAGAACTATGGCTACACCTTC CASRGLENYGYTF
TRBJ1-2 NA TRBV9 TRBD1 TGTGCCAGCAGCGTTGTACGCGGGGAACGAAACCCCCCGGGACAGCATATCTATGGCTACACCTTC CASSVVRGERNPPGQHIYGYTF
TRBJ2-7 once TRBV19 TRBD2 TGTGCCACAGCGGGAGGGCACGGTGACGAGCAGTACTTC CATAGGHGDEQYF
TRBJ2-7 NA TRBV28 NA TGTGCCAGCAGTTTACCCCGGGACAAGAATTCCTACGAGCAGTACTTC CASSLPRDKNSYEQYF
TRBJ1-4 NA TRBV2 NA TGTGCCAGCAGTGCACAAATGGATGAAAAACTGTTTTTT CASSAQMDEKLFF
TRBJ2-4 NA TRBV13 TRBD2 TGTGCCAGCAGCTTACAGGGCGGGGGGACCAAAAACATTCAGTACTTC CASSLQGGGTKNIQYF
TRBJ2-5 NA TRBV24-1 TRBD2 TGTGCCACCAGTGAGGCTAGCGGCCAAGAGACCCAGTACTTC CATSEASGQETQYF
TRBJ2-1 NA TRBV6-5 TRBD1 TGTGCCAGCAGTTACTGGGGGACAGGGGGCAATGAGCAGTTCTTC CASSYWGTGGNEQFF
TRBJ2-7 NA TRBV5-5 TRBD2 TGTGCCAGCAGCTTAGCGGGAGAGGGGCCCTACGAGCAGTACTTC CASSLAGEGPYEQYF
TRBJ1-6 NA TRBV6-1 TRBD1 TGTGCCAGCAGTGAGACGACAGGGGGTAGACGATCACCCCTCCACTTT CASSETTGGRRSPLHF
TRBJ2-2 NA TRBV19 TRBD1 TGTGCCAGTAGTATAGATCTCTGGCAGGGGGCCGGGGAGCTGTTTTTT CASSIDLWQGAGELFF
TRBJ2-1 NA TRBV5-1 TRBD2 TGCGCCAGCAGCTTGGCCCCGTCTAGCGGGAGGGCCCTCAATGAGCAGTTCTTC CASSLAPSSGRALNEQFF
TRBJ1-2 NA TRBV28 TRBD1 TGTGCCAGCAGTACCGACAGGGGCCCTAACTATGGCTACACCTTC CASSTDRGPNYGYTF
TRBJ2-2 NA TRBV29-1 TRBD2 TGCAGCGTCCCGACTAGCGAGGGGGAGCTGTTTTTT CSVPTSEGELFF
TRBJ1-1 NA TRBV11-1 TRBD1 TGTGCCAGCCAGGGGGTGGACACTGAAGCTTTCTTT CASQGVDTEAFF
TRBJ1-4 NA TRBV3-1/TRBV3-2 NA TGTGCCAGCAGCCAAGGACAGACAACTAATGAAAAACTGTTTTTT CASSQGQTTNEKLFF